The present T cell receptor (beta chain) was sequenced within a study of T cell repertoires in cytomegalovirus infection. The overall study: Recently identified HLA-C-restricted and well-studied HLA-B-restricted CMV epitopes were used. Public TCR beta signature analysis indicated the presence of both CMV infection and matching HLA type.

In its sample, this clonotype was seen many times. Its specificity is not known. General observations from the study: Pooled public TCR beta family frequency picked out CMV carriers with the relevant HLA. CMV-specific TCR beta clonotypes restricted by HLA-C were the ones dominating the ex vivo response.

TCRdb independently ran MiXCR on the reads; one entry per CDR3 protein. The sample yields roughly 500,000 distinct CDR3 sequences, 30% to 40% seen once. Sequences were derived from cultured PBMCs, sampled from culture after CMV antigen stimulation. The clonotype was recovered from a human donor in good health (CMV status not recorded). Some clones in this sample may be carry-over from other donors' samples.

CDR3 sequence: CASSLSIQETQYF. CDR3 nucleotide sequence: TGTGCCAGCAGCCTAAGTATACAAGAGACCCAGTACTTC. This chain uses TRBV11-2 with TRBJ2-5; the D is unclear. Germline V gives CDR1 SGHAT, CDR2 FQNNGV. Trimming pared 5 bases from V and 2 bases from J, leaving 9 bases between. The CDR3 covers 13 residues.